The rows below give T cell receptor beta chains drawn from one sample of a study of blood T cell repertoires in COVID-19. The protocol was immunoSEQ multiplex PCR, while the TCRdb copy is restricted to in-frame clones and leaves out a portion. Counted here are approximately 470,000 clones, roughly 87% occurring once; the ten biggest clones make up 0.7%. Material for sequencing was PBMCs or T cells enriched from blood (not recorded which). The receptors shown here come from a woman aged 18-29 years who had recovered from COVID-19. Each CDR3 is given with its conserved first and last residue. Each record gives: J gene, V gene, clone size, D gene, CDR3 DNA, CDR3 protein. A D gene is named only where the DNA matches it firmly. Expanded clones are given a class, and other clones once, few, many or no size at all.

>TRBJ1-4|TRBV20-1|.|.
TGCAGTGCTAGAGGACAGCTTGAACTGTTTTTT
CSARGQLELFF
>TRBJ1-5|TRBV28|.|.
TGTGCCAGCATTCCAAACAGGGGCAATCAGCCCCAGCATTTT
CASIPNRGNQPQHF
>TRBJ2-3|TRBV21-1|.|.
TGTGCCAGCCGAGTCCCGGGACTTTCAGATACGCAGTATTTT
CASRVPGLSDTQYF
>TRBJ1-1|TRBV3-1/TRBV3-2|few|.
TGTGCCAGCAGCCAAGAAGGACTGGGGTTAGGTTTCTTT
CASSQEGLGLGFF
>TRBJ2-7|TRBV19|.|TRBD1
TGTGCCAGTAGTTGGGCCGGGACAGGGCCTGAGGAGCAGTACTTC
CASSWAGTGPEEQYF
>TRBJ1-2|TRBV7-8|.|TRBD1
TGTGCCAGCAGCTTGGCCGGGACAGGGCATGGCTACACCTTC
CASSLAGTGHGYTF
>TRBJ1-3|TRBV11-2|few|.
TGTGCCAGCAGCTTAGGGCACCACTCTGGAAACACCATATATTTT
CASSLGHHSGNTIYF
>TRBJ2-3|TRBV12-5|.|.
TGTGCTAGTGGTTTGGAGGGGGTAGGGGAGTATTTT
CASGLEGVGEYF
>TRBJ1-2|TRBV30|.|.
TGTGCCTGGAAGACTAGAGATTATACCCGGGGGTATGGCTACACCTTC
CAWKTRDYTRGYGYTF
>TRBJ2-1|TRBV3-1/TRBV3-2|.|.
TGTGCCAGCAGCTCCCCCGCGAAGACTTTGAATGAGCAGTTCTTC
CASSSPAKTLNEQFF
>TRBJ2-1|TRBV7-9|few|TRBD1
TGTGCCAGCAGCCCACTCCGCCAGGGGGCGCAGGGAAACGAGCAGTTCTTC
CASSPLRQGAQGNEQFF
>TRBJ2-2|TRBV9|.|TRBD2
TGTGCCAGCAGCGTACTAGCGGGGGAGGGCGGGGAGCTGTTTTTT
CASSVLAGEGGELFF
>TRBJ2-7|TRBV19|.|TRBD2
TGTGCCAGTAGTCTCCAACTAGCGGGCTACTACGAGCAGTACTTC
CASSLQLAGYYEQYF
>TRBJ2-1|TRBV5-1|.|TRBD2
TGCGCCAGCAGGGCCGGACTAGCGGGGCTGGATGAGCAGTTCTTC
CASRAGLAGLDEQFF
>TRBJ2-3|TRBV6-4|many|.
TGTGCCAGCAGTGACGTTCAGGGTTCAGATACGCAGTATTTT
CASSDVQGSDTQYF
>TRBJ1-6|TRBV4-1|.|.
TGCGCCAGCAGCCAAGATAGTTTAAGGCGACAGCTCCAGAGCTCCTATAATTCACCCCTCCACTTT
CASSQDSLRRQLQSSYNSPLHF
>TRBJ1-2|TRBV28|.|TRBD1
TGTGCCAGCAGAGAGCCAACTGGACAGGCGAATACTAACTATGGCTACACCTTC
CASREPTGQANTNYGYTF
>TRBJ1-2|TRBV3-1/TRBV3-2|.|TRBD1
TGTGCCAGCAGCCAAACGGGACAGGGTTACGGCTATGGCTACACCTTC
CASSQTGQGYGYGYTF
>TRBJ1-5|TRBV6-5|.|.
TGTGCCAGCAGTAGGGGGGGTGGCTTCAGTCAGCCCCAGCATTTT
CASSRGGGFSQPQHF
>TRBJ1-2|TRBV30|.|.
TGTGCCTGGTTAGGGAGGAACTATGGCTACACCTTC
CAWLGRNYGYTF
>TRBJ2-6|TRBV24-1|.|.
TGTGCCACCAGTGATACTGCTTCGTTCTCTGGGGCCAACGTCCTGACTTTC
CATSDTASFSGANVLTF
>TRBJ2-3|TRBV5-1|.|TRBD2
TGCGCCAGCAGCTTGAACAGCGGGACCTTCCAAAGTCACACAGATACGCAGTATTTT
CASSLNSGTFQSHTDTQYF
>TRBJ2-3|TRBV2|once|.
TGTGCCAGCATAGGTTCTCTCAGGGGAAAAGATACGCAGTATTTT
CASIGSLRGKDTQYF
>TRBJ2-1|TRBV7-8|.|TRBD2
TGTGCCAGCAGCCTAGTGACTAGCGGGGAATTCAATGAGCAGTTCTTC
CASSLVTSGEFNEQFF
>TRBJ2-6|TRBV5-4|.|TRBD2
TGTGCCAGCAGCCCCGGACTAGCGGGGGGGCCCGGGGCCAACGTCCTGACTTTC
CASSPGLAGGPGANVLTF
>TRBJ2-1|TRBV12-5|.|TRBD2
TGTGCTAGTGGTTTGGGTAGCGGGGGGGCAAATGAGCAGTTCTTC
CASGLGSGGANEQFF
>TRBJ1-2|TRBV6-5|.|TRBD1
TGTGCCAGCTGTCAATGGAGCAGGGGGGACTATGGCTACACCTTC
CASCQWSRGDYGYTF
>TRBJ2-4|TRBV4-1|.|.
TGCGCCAGCAGCCAAGAACAGCGGGACATTCAGTACTTC
CASSQEQRDIQYF
>TRBJ2-5|TRBV7-6|.|TRBD2
TGTGCCAGCAGCTTAGCCGCTAGCGGGGGATTCGAGACCCAGTACTTC
CASSLAASGGFETQYF
>TRBJ2-1|TRBV7-7|.|.
TGTGCTAGCAGCGCAAAACTTTCCTACAATGAGCAGTTCTTC
CASSAKLSYNEQFF
>TRBJ1-4|TRBV4-1|.|.
TGCGCCAGCAGTTTAGGACAGCGTGAAAAACTGTTTTTT
CASSLGQREKLFF
>TRBJ1-1|TRBV5-1|once|TRBD1
TGCGCCAGCGCCCCCCAGGGGGGGAACACTGAAGCTTTCTTT
CASAPQGGNTEAFF
>TRBJ1-5|TRBV15|.|.
TGTGCCACCAGCAGAGATTGGCCCAGGCGGGACAGCAATCAGCCCCAGCATTTT
CATSRDWPRRDSNQPQHF
>TRBJ1-3|TRBV4-2|.|TRBD1
TGTGCCAGCAGCGCACAGACACAGGGGGATGGAAACACCATATATTTT
CASSAQTQGDGNTIYF
>TRBJ2-7|TRBV7-9|.|.
TGTGCCAGCAGCTTCGCGGAGTCAGGGGCCCCCTTAGCCGAGCAGTACTTC
CASSFAESGAPLAEQYF
>TRBJ2-3|TRBV5-1|few|TRBD2
TGCGCCAGCAGCTTGGAGCGGGGGAGCACAGATACGCAGTATTTT
CASSLERGSTDTQYF
>TRBJ1-3|TRBV6-5|.|.
TGTGCCATACAGTTAGGAGGGAACACCATATATTTT
CAIQLGGNTIYF
>TRBJ1-1|TRBV6-5|few|.
TGTGCCAGCAGTTCCAATCCAGGGGAAGGGACTGAAGCTTTCTTT
CASSSNPGEGTEAFF
>TRBJ1-3|TRBV10-3|once|.
TGTGCCATCAGACAGGGACCTGCAAGCTCTGGAAACACCATATATTTT
CAIRQGPASSGNTIYF
>TRBJ1-1|TRBV4-1|.|.
TGCGCCAGCAGCCAACCAACAGGGTTCAATGAAGCTTTCTTT
CASSQPTGFNEAFF
>TRBJ2-5|TRBV3-1/TRBV3-2|.|.
TGTGCCAGCAGCGACGCAACTAGGAACCAAGAGACCCAGTACTTC
CASSDATRNQETQYF
>TRBJ1-1|TRBV6-1|.|.
TGTGCCAGCAGTGAAAGGTGGGAGGGCACTGAAGCTTTCTTT
CASSERWEGTEAFF
>TRBJ2-5|TRBV7-2|.|TRBD2
TGTGCCAGCACCCGTGGGGGGGGGTCGAAGACCCAGTACTTC
CASTRGGGSKTQYF
>TRBJ1-5|TRBV19|.|TRBD1
TGTGCCAGTCAGGGGGCGGGTCAGCCCCAGCATTTT
CASQGAGQPQHF
>TRBJ1-4|TRBV6-6|.|TRBD1
TGTGCCAGCAGTCTGGGACAGGTTAATGAAAAACTGTTTTTT
CASSLGQVNEKLFF
>TRBJ2-4|TRBV6-5|.|.
TGTGCCAGCAGTTACTCCGTTTCTCCCAAAAACATTCAGTACTTC
CASSYSVSPKNIQYF
>TRBJ2-7|TRBV7-2|.|.
TGTGCCAGCAGCTTAGTAAGTACTGGCTACGAGCAGTACTTC
CASSLVSTGYEQYF
>TRBJ2-7|TRBV3-1/TRBV3-2|.|TRBD1
TGTGCCAGCAGTCCAGCCGGGACAGGGTACTACGAGCAGTACTTC
CASSPAGTGYYEQYF
>TRBJ1-4|TRBV29-1|.|.
TGCAGCGTTTCAAACAGGGATGAAAAACTGTTTTTT
CSVSNRDEKLFF